This TCR beta chain was captured by sequencing in a study of blood T cell repertoires in COVID-19. The wider study: The cDNA or gDNA used as material had been derived from T cells, B-cell-depleted T cells, or PBMCs.

The method was immunoSEQ multiplex PCR; TCRdb's version includes in-frame clones alone and lacks a portion of them. Here the sample spans 150,000 to 200,000 clones, around 79% being singletons. Deletions cut 4 bases from V and 2 bases from J, with 12 bases between. The CDR3 consists of 15 residues. CDR1 is SGHNT and CDR2 is YYREEE in the germline V gene (reference sequence). Sequencing was carried out using peripheral blood. The receptor was derived from a man in his sixties with active or convalescent COVID-19. The chain recombines TRBV5-4 with TRBJ1-4, with D maybe TRBD1 (6 bases). The CDR3 spells CASSTQGPTNEKLFF. In nucleotides, the CDR3 is TGTGCCAGCAGCACACAGGGACCCACTAATGAAAAACTGTTTTTT.